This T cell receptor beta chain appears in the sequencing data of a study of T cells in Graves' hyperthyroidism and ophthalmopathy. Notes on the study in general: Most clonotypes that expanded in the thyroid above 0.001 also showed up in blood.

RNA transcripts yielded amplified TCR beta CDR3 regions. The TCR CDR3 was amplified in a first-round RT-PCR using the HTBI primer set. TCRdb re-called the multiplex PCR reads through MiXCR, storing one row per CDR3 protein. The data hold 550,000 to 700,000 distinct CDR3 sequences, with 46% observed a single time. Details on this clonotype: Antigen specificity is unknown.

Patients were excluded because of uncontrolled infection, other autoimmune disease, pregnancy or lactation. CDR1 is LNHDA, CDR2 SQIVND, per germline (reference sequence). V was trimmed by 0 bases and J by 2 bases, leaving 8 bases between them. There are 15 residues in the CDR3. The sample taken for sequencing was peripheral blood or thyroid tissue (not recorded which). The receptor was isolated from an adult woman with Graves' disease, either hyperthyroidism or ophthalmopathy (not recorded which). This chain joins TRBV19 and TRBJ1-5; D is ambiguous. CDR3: CASSIEGSGNQPQHF. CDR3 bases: TGTGCCAGTAGTATAGAGGGGTCGGGCAATCAGCCCCAGCATTTT.